These T cell receptor beta chains were read from a single sample in a study of beta chain features in type 1 diabetes. TCRdb keeps only in-frame clones here, not all; method: immunoSEQ multiplex PCR. The table records 600,000 to 700,000 clones, around 15% of them present only once. The specimen was naive CD4+ T cells from blood. Source of these receptors: a man aged 18-30 years with type 1 diabetes. Each CDR3 is given with its conserved first and last residue. The D gene is left open where the match is weak. Expanded clones are given a class, and other clones once, few, many or no size at all.

abundance: -; v_gene: TRBV6-5; j_gene: TRBJ2-7; d_gene: -; CDR3nt: TGTGCCAGCACCCCAGGCTCGTTACACGAGCAGTACTTC; CDR3aa: CASTPGSLHEQYF
abundance: -; v_gene: TRBV5-1; j_gene: TRBJ2-2; d_gene: -; CDR3nt: TGCGCCAGCAGCAAGGGACAGAACACCGGGGAGCTGTTTTTT; CDR3aa: CASSKGQNTGELFF
abundance: -; v_gene: TRBV7-2; j_gene: TRBJ2-3; d_gene: -; CDR3nt: TGTGCCAGCAGCCGGTATACAGATACGCAGTATTTT; CDR3aa: CASSRYTDTQYF
abundance: few; v_gene: TRBV6-5; j_gene: TRBJ2-2; d_gene: -; CDR3nt: TGTGCCAGCAGTGAAGACGGCGGGGAGCTGTTTTTT; CDR3aa: CASSEDGGELFF
abundance: -; v_gene: TRBV9; j_gene: TRBJ1-5; d_gene: -; CDR3nt: TGTGCCAGCAGCGTAGAGGGAGATAGCAATCAGCCCCAGCATTTT; CDR3aa: CASSVEGDSNQPQHF
abundance: few; v_gene: TRBV5-4; j_gene: TRBJ1-2; d_gene: TRBD1; CDR3nt: TGTGCCAGCAGCGCCGGGACAGCAAGTGGCTACACCTTC; CDR3aa: CASSAGTASGYTF
abundance: -; v_gene: TRBV6-5; j_gene: TRBJ2-6; d_gene: -; CDR3nt: TGTGCCAGCAGCCCCCCGAGCTCTGGGGCCAACGTCCTGACTTTC; CDR3aa: CASSPPSSGANVLTF
abundance: few; v_gene: TRBV2; j_gene: TRBJ1-2; d_gene: TRBD1; CDR3nt: TGTGCCAGCGGTACAGGGGAGCGCTATGGCTACACCTTC; CDR3aa: CASGTGERYGYTF
abundance: few; v_gene: TRBV6-1; j_gene: TRBJ1-6; d_gene: -; CDR3nt: TGTGCCATCAGTTCGGGAGGGTCAGGTAATTCACCCCTCCACTTT; CDR3aa: CAISSGGSGNSPLHF
abundance: -; v_gene: TRBV7-9; j_gene: TRBJ2-2; d_gene: -; CDR3nt: TGTGCCAGCAGCTTAGGCAGGGGCACCGGGGAGCTGTTTTTT; CDR3aa: CASSLGRGTGELFF
abundance: -; v_gene: TRBV10-3; j_gene: TRBJ1-5; d_gene: TRBD1; CDR3nt: TGTGCCATCAGTGATCTGGACAGGCCTTTTAGCCCCCAGCATTTT; CDR3aa: CAISDLDRPFSPQHF
abundance: few; v_gene: TRBV7-9; j_gene: TRBJ1-6; d_gene: TRBD1; CDR3nt: TGTGCCAGCAGCACTGAACAGGGGACGAATTCACCCCTCCACTTT; CDR3aa: CASSTEQGTNSPLHF
abundance: few; v_gene: TRBV2; j_gene: TRBJ2-5; d_gene: -; CDR3nt: TGTGCCAGCAGTGAGGGTTTTGAGGGGGAGACCCAGTACTTC; CDR3aa: CASSEGFEGETQYF
abundance: few; v_gene: TRBV30; j_gene: TRBJ2-1; d_gene: TRBD1; CDR3nt: TGTGCCTCCTACTCGGGACAGAGCAACAATGAGCAGTTCTTC; CDR3aa: CASYSGQSNNEQFF
abundance: -; v_gene: TRBV29-1; j_gene: TRBJ1-2; d_gene: TRBD1; CDR3nt: TGCAGCGTTGGGGACAGGCTGGGGCAGGGCTACACCTTC; CDR3aa: CSVGDRLGQGYTF
abundance: -; v_gene: TRBV7-7; j_gene: TRBJ2-5; d_gene: -; CDR3nt: TGTGCCAGCAGCCCTCGGTCCGGACAGCAAGAGACCCAGTACTTC; CDR3aa: CASSPRSGQQETQYF
abundance: -; v_gene: TRBV29-1; j_gene: TRBJ2-3; d_gene: -; CDR3nt: TGCAGCGGCGGAGACGCAGATACGCAGTATTTT; CDR3aa: CSGGDADTQYF
abundance: few; v_gene: TRBV14; j_gene: TRBJ1-1; d_gene: -; CDR3nt: TGTGCCAGCAGCAACACCTGGATCACTGAAGCTTTCTTT; CDR3aa: CASSNTWITEAFF
abundance: -; v_gene: TRBV7-2; j_gene: TRBJ1-6; d_gene: -; CDR3nt: TGTGCCAGCAGCTTACTGTATAATTCACCCCTCCACTTT; CDR3aa: CASSLLYNSPLHF
abundance: -; v_gene: TRBV2; j_gene: TRBJ2-7; d_gene: TRBD1; CDR3nt: TGTGCCAGCAGTGAATATACCCCCAAGGGGGCAGAAGAGCAGTACTTC; CDR3aa: CASSEYTPKGAEEQYF
abundance: -; v_gene: TRBV28; j_gene: TRBJ2-7; d_gene: -; CDR3nt: TGTGCCAGCAGTTTTTTCTACGAGCAGTACTTC; CDR3aa: CASSFFYEQYF
abundance: -; v_gene: TRBV18; j_gene: TRBJ1-5; d_gene: TRBD1; CDR3nt: TGTGCCAGCTCCCGCAATAGACAGGGCAACAATCAGCCCCAGCATTTT; CDR3aa: CASSRNRQGNNQPQHF
abundance: few; v_gene: TRBV4-1; j_gene: TRBJ1-5; d_gene: -; CDR3nt: TGCGCCAGCAGCCCCCTACAGGGCACCAATCAGCCCCAGCATTTT; CDR3aa: CASSPLQGTNQPQHF
abundance: -; v_gene: TRBV28; j_gene: TRBJ2-2; d_gene: TRBD2; CDR3nt: TGTGCCAGCAGATATGGACTAGCGGGAACCGGGGAGCTGTTTTTT; CDR3aa: CASRYGLAGTGELFF
abundance: -; v_gene: TRBV7-9; j_gene: TRBJ1-4; d_gene: -; CDR3nt: TGTGCCAGCAGCCTAGTACCGCGGGCCGAGGGGGAAAAACTGTTTTTT; CDR3aa: CASSLVPRAEGEKLFF
abundance: few; v_gene: TRBV5-4; j_gene: TRBJ2-5; d_gene: TRBD1; CDR3nt: TGTGCCAGCAGCTCCCGGACAGGGCAAGAGACCCAGTACTTC; CDR3aa: CASSSRTGQETQYF
abundance: -; v_gene: TRBV14; j_gene: TRBJ2-3; d_gene: -; CDR3nt: TGTGCCAGCAGCCAATTCCGAGATACGCAGTATTTT; CDR3aa: CASSQFRDTQYF
abundance: few; v_gene: TRBV7-7; j_gene: TRBJ2-1; d_gene: TRBD2; CDR3nt: TGTGCCAGCAGCTCAAATCCGGGACTAGCGGGGTCAGGGGAGCAGTTCTTC; CDR3aa: CASSSNPGLAGSGEQFF
abundance: -; v_gene: TRBV14; j_gene: TRBJ1-6; d_gene: -; CDR3nt: TGTGCCAGCAGCCAAGAAGTAGGCACTTCACCCCTCCACTTT; CDR3aa: CASSQEVGTSPLHF
abundance: -; v_gene: TRBV27; j_gene: TRBJ2-2; d_gene: -; CDR3nt: TGTGCCAGCAGTTCCGGGGACATGAACACCGGGGAGCTGTTTTTT; CDR3aa: CASSSGDMNTGELFF
abundance: -; v_gene: TRBV7-9; j_gene: TRBJ2-7; d_gene: TRBD1; CDR3nt: TGTGCCAGCAGCCCCAGGGGGCCCCCCCTTCTATCCTACGAGCAGTACTTC; CDR3aa: CASSPRGPPLLSYEQYF
abundance: few; v_gene: TRBV7-9; j_gene: TRBJ1-2; d_gene: -; CDR3nt: TGTGCCAGCAGCCCACTGTACAGGGAAAGGGATGGCTACACCTTC; CDR3aa: CASSPLYRERDGYTF
abundance: few; v_gene: TRBV6-5; j_gene: TRBJ2-5; d_gene: -; CDR3nt: TGTGCCAGCAGTAACCAAGAGACCCAGTACTTC; CDR3aa: CASSNQETQYF
abundance: -; v_gene: TRBV29-1; j_gene: TRBJ2-3; d_gene: TRBD2; CDR3nt: TGCAGCGGACTAGCGGACACAGATACGCAGTATTTT; CDR3aa: CSGLADTDTQYF
abundance: -; v_gene: TRBV2; j_gene: TRBJ2-7; d_gene: TRBD1; CDR3nt: TGTGCCAGCAGTGAACAGGGGGACGAGCAGTACTTC; CDR3aa: CASSEQGDEQYF
abundance: -; v_gene: TRBV7-8; j_gene: TRBJ1-1; d_gene: -; CDR3nt: TGTGCCAGCAGCTTAGGACAGTTCATGAACACTGAAGCTTTCTTT; CDR3aa: CASSLGQFMNTEAFF
abundance: -; v_gene: TRBV6-5; j_gene: TRBJ1-6; d_gene: -; CDR3nt: TGTGCCAGCAGTGCACAAGGAGGAGGAGGATCACCCCTCCACTTT; CDR3aa: CASSAQGGGGSPLHF
abundance: few; v_gene: TRBV18; j_gene: TRBJ1-1; d_gene: -; CDR3nt: TGTGCCAGCTCACCTCCGGACATATCTGAAGCTTTCTTT; CDR3aa: CASSPPDISEAFF
abundance: few; v_gene: TRBV29-1; j_gene: TRBJ1-1; d_gene: -; CDR3nt: TGCAGCGGGGGACAGAACACTGAAGCTTTCTTT; CDR3aa: CSGGQNTEAFF
abundance: -; v_gene: TRBV9; j_gene: TRBJ1-5; d_gene: TRBD1; CDR3nt: TGTGCCAGCAGCCCGCGAGGACAGGGGAATCAGCCCCAGCATTTT; CDR3aa: CASSPRGQGNQPQHF
abundance: -; v_gene: TRBV11-2; j_gene: TRBJ2-7; d_gene: -; CDR3nt: TGTGCCAGCAGCTCCCTTTACGAGCAGTACTTC; CDR3aa: CASSSLYEQYF